The source of this TCR beta chain is a study of blood T cell repertoires in COVID-19. CDR1 and CDR2 (germline): LGHDT, YNNKEL (reference sequence). Deletions cut 6 bases from V and 1 base from J, with 15 bases between. CDR3 length: 16 residues. Method: immunoSEQ multiplex PCR; TCRdb's copy keeps in-frame clones and lacks some. Counted here are a few hundred thousand clones, nearly 90% occurring once; the ten biggest clones make up about 1.7%. This TCR was recovered from a woman between 18 and 29 years old with acute COVID-19. This chain links TRBV3-1 (or the pseudogene TRBV3-2) with TRBJ2-2; possible D gene TRBD2, 7 bases. Input material: PBMCs or T cells enriched from blood (not recorded which). The CDR3 region is CASRAGGLLNTGELFF. In nucleotides, the CDR3 is TGTGCCAGCAGGGCCGGGGGGCTATTGAACACCGGGGAGCTGTTTTTT.